The next 22 T cell receptor beta chains were all read from a single sample in a study of CD8 T cells in ankylosing spondylitis. Study-level points and caveats: A motif in TCR beta, a set of about 8 highly homologous variants, appeared characteristic of ankylosing spondylitis blood.

TCRdb re-called the 5' RACE reads through MiXCR, storing one row per CDR3 protein. The profile covers fewer than 550,000 distinct CDR3 sequences, with less than 6% appearing a single time and roughly 3.2% taken by the ten largest. These receptors have no identified antigens. Material: blood, either unsorted or a sorted T cell fraction (not recorded which). These receptors were obtained from a male donor with ankylosing spondylitis.

There are many counts of this clonotype. The chain uses TRBV10-3 and TRBJ1-3; a weak D match, TRBD1 (6 bases). The CDR3 is 14 residues long. The V gene lost 10 bases and the J gene lost 0 bases, with 13 bases spanning the gap. CDR1 is ENHRY and CDR2 is SYGVKD in the germline V gene. The CDR3 is CATATGGSGNTIYF. The CDR3 DNA reads as TGTGCCACCGCGACAGGTGGCTCTGGAAACACCATATATTTT.

This clonotype showed up many times. The CDR3 is CSVEKVTSGRSYEQYF. CDR3 DNA: TGCAGCGTTGAAAAGGTAACTAGCGGGAGGAGCTACGAGCAGTACTTC. The chain couples TRBV29-1 to TRBJ2-7; TRBD2 agrees at 12 bases. CDR1 and CDR2 (germline): SQVTM, ANQGSEA. The CDR3 totals 16 residues. Unmatched junction bases numbered 8, after V lost 2 bases and J lost 3 bases.

This clonotype showed up many times. V usage is TRBV4-3 and J usage is TRBJ2-3; TRBD2 matches at 7 bases. V gave up 2 bases and J gave up 0 bases; unmatched junction bases: 5. The CDR3 has 16 residues. Germline V gene sequence: CDR1 LGHNA, CDR2 YSLEER. The chain's CDR3 is CASSQLAVSSTDTQYF. The CDR3 DNA reads as TGCGCCAGCAGCCAACTAGCGGTCTCTAGCACAGATACGCAGTATTTT.

The table lists this clonotype with many counts. The J gene is TRBJ2-1, the V gene TRBV5-5, with a tentative D call TRBD1 (5 bases). The CDR3 covers 15 residues. V shed 0 bases and J shed 9 bases, with 16 bases lying between them. CDR1 and CDR2 (germline): SGHKS, YYEKEE (reference sequence). CDR3 nucleotides: TGTGCCAGCAGCTTGGTCCAGGGTCGGGTCGGTGAGCAGTTCTTC. It yields the protein CASSLVQGRVGEQFF.

The sample holds many counts of this clonotype. The rearrangement uses TRBV29-1 and TRBJ2-3; 10 positions match TRBD1. Germline V lookup: CDR1 SQVTM, CDR2 ANQGSEA. This CDR3 has 14 amino acids. V gave up 6 bases and J gave up 6 bases; unmatched junction bases: 9. The CDR3 nucleotides read TGCAGCGTGGGACCGGGACAGGGGATCGATACGCAGTATTTT. Translation: CSVGPGQGIDTQYF.

This clonotype was recorded many times. V and J are TRBV6-1 and TRBJ2-7; 11 bases are a match to TRBD2. The CDR3 runs to 16 residues. V was pared by 3 bases and J by 0 bases, with 4 bases of the junction left unmatched. The germline gives CDR1 MNHNS, CDR2 SASEGT. CDR3 loop: CASSDRLAGSSYEQYF. The CDR3 bases are TGTGCCAGCAGTGATCGACTAGCGGGGAGCTCCTACGAGCAGTACTTC.

This clonotype has only a few counts. V gene TRBV6-5 combines with J gene TRBJ2-1, with D possibly matching TRBD1 (5 bases). Germline CDR1 and CDR2: MNHEY and SVGAGI. CDR3 length equals 15 residues. Trimming took 0 bases from V and 4 from J, leaving 10 bases between them. In DNA form, the CDR3 reads TGTGCCAGCAGTTACTCGACAGCTGCGTACAATGAGCAGTTCTTC. This translates into CASSYSTAAYNEQFF.

This clonotype showed up many times. The gene calls are TRBV11-2 and TRBJ2-7; D is perhaps TRBD1 or TRBD2 (5 bases each). The CDR3 has 13 amino acids. The ends were cut back, 5 bases at V and 3 bases at J, with 11 bases in the middle. The germline V gene encodes CDR1 SGHAT and CDR2 FQNNGV. The CDR3 DNA is TGTGCCAGCAGCGAAGGGACCGACTACGAGCAGTACTTC. This gives the protein CASSEGTDYEQYF. Full variable domain (outside the CDR3, taken from reference TRBV11-2 and TRBJ2-7): EAGVAQSPRYKIIEKRQSVAFWCNPISGHATLYWYQQILGQGPKLLIQFQNNGVVDDSQLPKDRFSAERLKGVDSTLKIQPAKLEDSAVYLCASSEGTDYEQYFGPGTRLTVT.

This clonotype was counted ten times or more. The rearrangement links TRBV5-5 to TRBJ1-2; no firm D call. Germline V gives CDR1 SGHKS, CDR2 YYEKEE (reference sequence). The CDR3 has 16 residues. V was shortened by 4 bases and J by 7 bases, with 23 bases between the two germline ends. The CDR3 nucleotides read TGTGCCAGCAGCGCGAGAGTAGGCCGAGAATTAAGTGGCTACACCTTC. Residues: CASSARVGRELSGYTF.

This clonotype appeared many times. The chain employs TRBV20-1 and TRBJ2-1; weak D call: TRBD2 (5 bases). The germline CDR1 and CDR2 sequences are DFQATT and SNEGSKA (reference sequence). V was shortened by 0 bases and J by 3 bases, with 12 bases between the two germline ends. This CDR3 has 15 amino acids. The CDR3 sequence is CSARDRKRNYNEQFF. DNA of the CDR3: TGCAGTGCTAGAGATCGCAAGCGGAACTACAATGAGCAGTTCTTC.

This clonotype has ten or more counts. The chain couples TRBV6-5 to TRBJ2-5; TRBD2 might be the D (6 bases). Looked up from germline, CDR1 is MNHEY and CDR2 is SVGAGI. The length of the CDR3 is 16 residues. V was clipped by 4 bases and J by 2 bases, with 17 bases between them. For the CDR3, the DNA is TGTGCCAGCAGTTCGCGCGGGGTAGCCATACAAGAGACCCAGTACTTC. Translation: CASSSRGVAIQETQYF.

This clonotype was detected only once. The chain has TRBV2 and TRBJ2-1; TRBD2 aligns across 7 bases. The CDR3 loop spans 15 amino acids. J lost 0 bases, V lost 6 bases, and 5 bases had no gene match. Germline V gene sequence: CDR1 SNHLY, CDR2 FYNNEI. The CDR3 DNA reads as TGTGCCAGCAGGGAGGGACTAAGCTCCTACAATGAGCAGTTCTTC. This gives the protein CASREGLSSYNEQFF.

With regard to this clonotype: The junction and the germline gene differ at one end; a read error may be behind it. The DNA of the CDR3 is TGCAGTGCTACAAGAGACCTCGGGGTCTTC. Translation gives CSATRDLGVF. V usage is TRBV20-1 and J usage is TRBJ2-1, with D possibly matching TRBD2 (5 bases). The CDR3 extends over 10 amino acids. From germline, CDR1 is DFQATT and CDR2 SNEGSKA (reference sequence).

Many counts were recorded for this clonotype. The V gene is TRBV9, the J gene TRBJ2-1, with a tentative D call TRBD2 (5 bases). Germline V gene data show CDR1 as SGDLS and CDR2 as YYNGEE. V lost 1 base, J lost 0 bases, and 11 bases lay in between. The CDR3 totals 16 residues. DNA of the CDR3: TGTGCCAGCAGCGTACACTTAGCGAGCTCCTACAATGAGCAGTTCTTC. It yields the protein CASSVHLASSYNEQFF.

This clonotype showed up just a few times. V and J are TRBV5-1 and TRBJ2-7; D possibly uses TRBD1 or TRBD2 (7 bases each). The germline V and J ends were trimmed by 3 bases and 3 bases, with 13 bases remaining between them. The CDR3 spans 14 residues. Germline V gene sequence: CDR1 SGHRS, CDR2 YFSETQ. The CDR3 reads CASSSDRDYYEQYF. CDR3 coding DNA: TGCGCCAGCAGCTCCGACAGGGACTACTACGAGCAGTACTTC.

This clonotype has ten or more counts. The chain uses TRBV12-3 or TRBV12-4 and TRBJ2-7; D remains ambiguous. The CDR3 covers 13 residues. Trimming stripped 1 base from V and 7 bases from J, with 11 bases between. The CDR3 DNA follows: TGTGCCAGCAGTTTAGTTTTGGTTCGGGAGCAGTACTTC. It yields the protein CASSLVLVREQYF.

The table lists this clonotype with many counts. The chain recombines TRBV6-5 with TRBJ2-4, with D hard to call. The CDR3 covers 11 residues. The germline V gene encodes CDR1 MNHEY and CDR2 SVGAGI. Trimming took off 10 bases at V and 8 bases at J, with 12 bases between the two ends. In DNA form, the CDR3 reads TGTGCCACCTCTTATGGGGACATTCAGTACTTC. Translated: CATSYGDIQYF.

This clonotype has at least ten counts. V usage is TRBV6-2 or TRBV6-3 and J usage is TRBJ2-5, with unresolved D. V lost 0 bases and J lost 5, with 7 bases in between. The germline V gene has CDR1 MNHEY and CDR2 SVGEGT. The CDR3 runs 13 residues. CDR3 loop: CASSYSRPETQYF. The CDR3, as DNA: TGTGCCAGCAGTTACTCCCGTCCGGAGACCCAGTACTTC.

This clonotype has a count of ten or more. The chain links TRBV12-3 or TRBV12-4 to TRBJ1-4, with D hard to call. Trimming stripped 4 bases from V and 3 bases from J, with 15 bases between. CDR3 length equals 16 residues. The CDR3 protein is CASSSTHSGANEKLFF. In DNA form, the CDR3 reads TGTGCCAGCAGTTCGACCCACAGTGGGGCTAATGAAAAACTGTTTTTT.

The chain couples TRBV7-2 to TRBJ2-1; the match to TRBD2 covers 10 bases. Germline V gene lookup returns CDR1 SGHTA and CDR2 FQGNSA. After removal of 2 bases from V and 2 bases from J, the junction contained 6 bases not matched to a gene. The CDR3 consists of 17 residues. The CDR3 spells CASSLNRLAGAYNEQFF. CDR3 coding DNA: TGTGCCAGCAGCTTAAATAGGCTAGCGGGGGCCTACAATGAGCAGTTCTTC. Full variable domain (remainder filled in from reference TRBV7-2 and TRBJ2-1): GAGVSQSPSNKVTEKGKDVELRCDPISGHTALYWYRQSLGQGLEFLIYFQGNSAPDKSGLPSDRFSAERTGGSVSTLTIQRTQQEDSAVYLCASSLNRLAGAYNEQFFGPGTRLTVL.

Many counts were recorded for this clonotype. The genes are TRBV4-3 and TRBJ2-5; 10 bases are a match to TRBD1. This CDR3 has 15 amino acids. The junction had 6 bases not matched to a gene; V was cut back by 4 bases and J by 4 bases. Looked up from germline, CDR1 is LGHNA and CDR2 is YSLEER. CDR3 DNA: TGCGCCAGCAGCCGGGGACAGGGGCCGGGAGAGACCCAGTACTTC. Residues: CASSRGQGPGETQYF.

This clonotype showed up many times. The J gene is TRBJ2-7, the V gene TRBV20-1; 10 nucleotides line up with TRBD1. This CDR3 region has 13 residues. Per germline, CDR1 DFQATT and CDR2 SNEGSKA (reference sequence). V was clipped by 3 bases and J by 4 bases; unmatched bases: 3. The DNA for the CDR3 is TGCAGTGCTAGGCCGGGACAGGGGTACGAGCAGTACTTC. This sequence encodes CSARPGQGYEQYF.